The 15 T cell receptor beta chains reported below all come from one sample, sequenced in a study of Graves' ophthalmopathy and Graves' hyperthyroidism. Beta-chain TCR CDR3 regions were amplified from RNA transcripts. After a first-round RT-PCR with HTBI primers, a second-round multiplex PCR was run. TCRdb ran MiXCR on the multiplex PCR reads and lists one entry per CDR3 protein. The data hold 650,000 to 800,000 distinct CDR3 sequences, with more than 40% observed a single time. The source material was peripheral blood. The receptors here all came from an adult man with Graves' ophthalmopathy.

In this sample, this clonotype turned up many times. The chain links TRBV2 to TRBJ2-6; the match to TRBD2 covers 7 bases. The CDR3 contains 16 residues. Germline CDR1 SNHLY, CDR2 FYNNEI. V lost 6 bases, J lost 0 bases, and 5 bases stayed unmatched. The CDR3 sequence: CASRPGRGSGANVLTF. CDR3 bases: TGTGCCAGCAGGCCGGGGAGGGGCTCTGGGGCCAACGTCCTGACTTTC.

This clonotype was counted between two and nine times. This CDR3 reads CASSFRIDVQPQHF. CDR3 nucleotides: TGTGCCAGCAGTTTTCGGATCGATGTCCAGCCCCAGCATTTT. The rearrangement uses TRBV27 and TRBJ1-5; D not certain. Trimming stripped 3 bases from V and 7 bases from J, with 13 bases between. Germline assignment: CDR1 MNHEY and CDR2 SMNVEV (reference sequence). CDR3 length: 14 amino acids.

A word on this clonotype: A much larger clone differs by one base, so this may be a read error. This chain links TRBV7-9 with TRBJ1-4, with a tentative D call TRBD1 (5 bases). The CDR3 totals 15 residues. Germline loops: CDR1 SEHNR, CDR2 FQNEAQ (reference sequence). The V and J ends lost 5 bases and 3 bases respectively, with 13 bases between them. The CDR3: CASSKQAVANEKLFF. Here the CDR3 DNA reads TGTGCCAGCAGCAAACAGGCGGTGGCTAATGAAAAACTGTTTTTT.

The chain employs TRBV9 and TRBJ2-7, with 9 bases that match TRBD2. The trim removed 4 bases at V and 6 bases at J, leaving 8 bases unmatched. The V gene's germline CDR1 is SGDLS and CDR2 YYNGEE. The CDR3 covers 14 residues. CDR3 sequence (DNA): TGTGCCAGCAGCCCTACCCTAGCGGGAAGCGAGCAGTACTTC. Translation: CASSPTLAGSEQYF.

The rearrangement joins TRBV7-9 to TRBJ2-7; a possible D gene is TRBD2 (5 bases). This CDR3 has 14 amino acids. Germline V gene sequence: CDR1 SEHNR, CDR2 FQNEAQ (reference sequence). Trimming took 6 bases from V and 6 from J, leaving 18 bases between them. CDR3 in amino acids: CASRAVRGFGEQYF. CDR3 DNA: TGTGCCAGCAGGGCTGTTCGGGGATTTGGCGAGCAGTACTTC.

This clonotype was picked up many times. The rearrangement joins TRBV6-5 to TRBJ1-5; 9 nucleotides line up with TRBD1. Germline V gives CDR1 MNHEY, CDR2 SVGAGI. V was pared by 6 bases and J by 10 bases, with 7 bases of the junction left unmatched. The CDR3 is made up of 13 amino acids. The CDR3 nucleotides are TGTGCCAGCAGCCGACAGGGGGGAGGACCCCAGCATTTT. Translating it yields CASSRQGGGPQHF.

As DNA, the CDR3 is TGTGCCAGCAGTCCCGACAGGGATGCCGGGGAGCTGTTTTTT. It encodes CASSPDRDAGELFF. The rearrangement joins TRBV12-3 or TRBV12-4 to TRBJ2-2; 7 bases are a match to TRBD1. This CDR3 spans 14 amino acids. V lost 5 bases to trimming and J lost 6 bases; unmatched junction nucleotides: 6.

The table lists this clonotype with many counts. Here the CDR3 reads CASSHRHTEAFF. CDR3 nucleotide sequence: TGTGCCAGCAGCCACAGACACACTGAAGCTTTCTTT. The V and J genes are TRBV12-3 or TRBV12-4 and TRBJ1-1; D gene unclear. V dropped 6 bases and J dropped 3 bases, with 8 bases sitting between them. This CDR3 has 12 amino acids.

The rearrangement joins TRBV7-9 to TRBJ2-7; 11 bases fit TRBD2. The V and J ends lost 6 bases and 1 base, in that order; junction bases with no gene match: 5. This CDR3 is built from 15 residues. Germline V gene lookup returns CDR1 SEHNR and CDR2 FQNEAQ (reference sequence). In DNA, the CDR3 is TGTGCCAGCAGTCCGACTAGCGGGATATCCTACGAGCAGTACTTC. This sequence encodes CASSPTSGISYEQYF.

This rearrangement joins TRBV7-2 to TRBJ1-1; 10 nucleotides line up with TRBD1. The V gene's germline CDR1 is SGHTA and CDR2 FQGNSA. CDR3 length: 15 amino acids. V lost 5 bases to trimming and J lost 5 bases; unmatched junction nucleotides: 8. The DNA of the CDR3 is TGTGCCAGCAGCCACAGAGGGACAGGGGAAACTGAAGCTTTCTTT. The encoded protein is CASSHRGTGETEAFF.

J is TRBJ1-2 and V is TRBV9; tentatively, D is TRBD1 (6 bases). The V end was cut by 3 bases, the J end by 6 bases, with 21 bases between. CDR3 length: 16 amino acids. CDR1 is SGDLS, CDR2 YYNGEE, per germline. The CDR3 DNA is TGTGCCAGCAGCGCCCTACGCCCACAGGGAGGGGATGGCTACACCTTC. Its protein product is CASSALRPQGGDGYTF.

J is TRBJ2-5 and V is TRBV7-2, with D possibly matching TRBD2 (5 bases). V was cut by 2 bases and J by 10 bases, with 17 bases left in between. The CDR3 is 14 residues long. CDR1 and CDR2 (germline): SGHTA, FQGNSA. CDR3 sequence reads: CASSLPAAEVIQYF. The CDR3, as DNA: TGTGCCAGCAGCTTACCCGCAGCGGAGGTGATCCAGTACTTC.

This clonotype was recorded at least ten times. The CDR3 sequence: CASSSLDRGGQETQYF. DNA of the CDR3: TGTGCCAGCAGCTCGCTTGACAGGGGTGGCCAAGAGACCCAGTACTTC. The chain employs TRBV7-9 and TRBJ2-5; 8 nucleotides agree with TRBD1. Germline-derived CDR1 and CDR2 are SEHNR and FQNEAQ (reference sequence). V lost 4 bases, J lost 1 base, and 8 bases stayed unmatched. The CDR3 runs to 16 residues. Full variable domain (missing parts from reference TRBV7-9 and TRBJ2-5): DTGVSQNPRHKITKRGQNVTFRCDPISEHNRLYWYRQTLGQGPEFLTYFQNEAQLEKSRLLSDRFSAERPKGSFSTLEIQRTEQGDSAMYLCASSSLDRGGQETQYFGPGTRLLVL.

There are many counts of this clonotype. The V gene is TRBV25-1, the J gene TRBJ2-7, with D perhaps TRBD2 (5 bases). Germline V gene sequence: CDR1 MGHDK, CDR2 SYGVNS. CDR3 length equals 14 residues. Trimming removed 7 bases at V and 0 bases at J, with 13 bases between. Written as DNA, the CDR3 is TGTGCCAGCACTGGAGGCGGACTCTCCTACGAGCAGTACTTC. It specifies CASTGGGLSYEQYF.

This clonotype has a count of ten or more. The genes are TRBV11-1 and TRBJ2-7; D is ambiguous. Germline-derived CDR1 and CDR2 are SGHAT and FQDESV (reference sequence). V was cut by 1 base and J by 7 bases, with 17 bases left in between. The CDR3 runs 15 residues. In nucleotides, the CDR3 is TGTGCCAGCAGCTTAGGTGGAGTCAGCTTGGGGGAGCAGTACTTC. It translates to CASSLGGVSLGEQYF. The entire variable domain, with the rest obtained from reference TRBV11-1 and TRBJ2-7, is as follows: EAEVAQSPRYKITEKSQAVAFWCDPISGHATLYWYRQILGQGPELLVQFQDESVVDDSQLPKDRFSAERLKGVDSTLKIQPAELGDSAMYLCASSLGGVSLGEQYFGPGTRLTVT.